The T cell receptor (beta chain) under discussion was sequenced for a study of T cell repertoires in cytomegalovirus infection. Overall study: A matching HLA type, together with CMV infection, was signaled by public TCR beta signatures.

Study-wide results and limits: Adding up the frequency of public TCR beta families identified people who carried CMV plus the relevant HLA.

As for this clonotype: The antigen is undetermined.

With 5 bases removed from V and 5 bases from J, the gap between germline ends came to 19 bases. Germline CDR1 is SGHVS and CDR2 is FNYEAQ. This CDR3 is 16 amino acids long. Each CDR3 protein gets one entry after TCRdb re-called the reads with MiXCR. The sample shows about 360,000 distinct CDR3 sequences, approximately 18% of them seen only once. V gene TRBV7-6 combines with J gene TRBJ1-5, with a tentative D call TRBD1 (5 bases). The TCR comes from a human donor in good health (CMV status not recorded). Some clones in this sample may be carry-over from other donors' samples. The specimen was PBMCs. CDR3 in DNA: TGTGCCAGCAGCCCCTACTCCGCCGGGGCGGATCAGCCCCAGCATTTT. Protein sequence: CASSPYSAGADQPQHF.